A single sample is the source of the 3 T cell receptor beta chains below, sequenced in a study of blood T cell repertoires in COVID-19 (dated by TCRdb to 2018 to 2021). The receptor library was made with the immunoSEQ multiplex PCR assay. In its TCRdb copy, this immuneACCESS table keeps in-frame sequences only and misses some clones. Where compared with another copy, unresolved V genes explain less than half of these, and the others have no known cause. The sample table contains about 300,000 clones; only one count was recorded for approximately 90% of them. The ten largest clones take up 5.5% to 8% of the sample. The sample comprised peripheral blood. Receptors were obtained from a woman between 45 and 65 years old with COVID-19, enrolled during active disease.

The chain links TRBV10-1 to TRBJ2-7, with D possibly TRBD2 on 6 matching bases. CDR3 length: 14 residues. V lost 0 bases, J lost 7 bases, and 13 bases lay in between. CDR1 is WNHNN and CDR2 is SYGVQD in the germline V gene (reference sequence). The CDR3 here is CASSESTGVREQYF. The CDR3 DNA is TGCGCCAGCAGTGAGTCGACGGGAGTAAGGGAGCAGTACTTC.

The V call is TRBV4-1, the J call TRBJ2-5; 8 nucleotides align to TRBD1. From germline, CDR1 is MGHRA and CDR2 YSYEKL. The CDR3 covers 14 residues. V gave up 3 bases and J gave up 2 bases; unmatched junction bases: 2. DNA for the CDR3: TGCGCCAGCAGCCACAGGGGGCTACAAGAGACCCAGTACTTC. Residues: CASSHRGLQETQYF.

This rearrangement joins TRBV6-6 to TRBJ1-1, with D possibly TRBD1 on 5 matching bases. The V gene lost 6 bases and the J gene lost 3 bases, with 20 bases spanning the gap. CDR3 size: 16 residues. Germline V gives CDR1 MNHNY, CDR2 SVGAGI (reference sequence). CDR3 protein: CASRTSQGRMDTEAFF. The CDR3 region has the DNA TGTGCCAGCAGAACCTCTCAGGGCAGGATGGACACTGAAGCTTTCTTT.